This TCR beta chain was profiled in a study of blood T cell repertoires in COVID-19 (dated by TCRdb to 2019 to 2021). As for the study more broadly: Samples from collaborators originated in the United States, Italy and Spain and spanned both the acute and convalescent phases of COVID-19. The prospective study material was composed of cDNA or gDNA derived from T cells, B-cell-depleted T cells, or PBMCs. Deeply sampled blood TCRbeta repertoires from subjects exposed to, actively infected with, or recovered from COVID-19 were included in the dataset. The repertoires were released in a freely available public database intended as a resource for research on the immune response to SARS-CoV-2. The samples were drawn from the first 160 participants of the ongoing ImmuneRACE study and from 950 to 1,500 subjects provided by 6 global collaborators. A de-identified subject ID, COVID-19 status, age in years and sex were almost always included in the sample metadata. HLA class I and class II types, where available, came from metadata supplied by the sample provider rather than from assay-based typing. Points the paper makes about the study in general: Clinical and demographic metadata were provided uncurated, with the amount varying by source and participant.

Details on this clone: Its binding antigen is unknown. Nothing much larger sits one base from this clone, and base qualities are not available.

Each collaborating institution followed its own protocols to collect whole blood in K2EDTA tubes. For TCRbeta analysis, collaborators shipped samples as frozen whole blood, isolated PBMCs, or DNA extracted from either of those sample types. Spanning cysteine to phenylalanine, the CDR3 consists of 13 amino acids. The read is trimmed to its CDR3 DNA, 39 bases read in frame from base 1. Trimming accounts for 4 bases at V and 7 bases at J, while the number of junction bases matched to no gene is 5. In the germline V gene, CDR1 corresponds to SGDLS and CDR2 to YYNGEE. TCRbeta CDR3 regions were amplified from genomic DNA using the immunoSEQ Assay, a bias-controlled multiplex PCR. The paper's processing steps were these. Nucleated cell counts per sample were estimated from amplification of reference gene primers within the assay. To quantify the absolute abundance of each unique TCRbeta CDR3 rearrangement, sequence reads were collapsed and filtered. For each sample, productive Simpson clonality was calculated as the square root of Simpson's diversity index over productive rearrangements. The table was pulled from immuneACCESS by TCRdb, which kept in-frame rearrangements only. Such tables lose some clones; where checked, under half of the loss comes from unresolved V genes, and the rest has no known cause. The V and J calls and clone size were taken over from that table, and D and trimming were inferred from the DNA. The sample data list approximately 51,000 clones, and about 90% of these were observed just once. Approximately 6% of the sample lies in the top ten.

Sequenced sample: peripheral blood. The chain is assembled from TRBV9 and TRBJ1-2; TRBD1 fits 9 bases in the junction. This sequence was found in a man between 65 and 85 years old with active COVID-19. CDR3 protein: CASSSGQGGGYTF. The DNA reads as follows: TGTGCCAGCAGCTCGGGACAGGGAGGTGGCTACACCTTC.